This TCR beta chain was found in a study of blood T cell repertoires in COVID-19. Background on the study: Samples of COVID-19 (acute and convalescent) were obtained from the United States, Italy and Spain. T cells, B-cell-depleted T cells, or PBMCs supplied cDNA or gDNA.

This table comes from immunoSEQ multiplex PCR, and its TCRdb copy is limited to in-frame clones, with some not included. The sample holds about 250,000 clones, about 87% seen once. Germline V lookup: CDR1 SGHAT, CDR2 FQNNGV. The CDR3 length is 15 residues. Trimming pared 1 base from V and 0 bases from J, leaving 7 bases between. The cohort comprised adults aged about 18 to 100 years residing in around 25 US areas. Participant-reported clinical history was the basis for cohort assignment. The TCR comes from a woman between 25 and 40 years old with acute COVID-19. The specimen was PBMCs or T cells enriched from blood (not recorded which). The J gene is TRBJ1-3, the V gene TRBV11-2; D gene unclear. CDR3 DNA sequence: TGTGCCAGCAGCTTAGTAGCTTTCTCTGGAAACACCATATATTTT. Residues: CASSLVAFSGNTIYF.